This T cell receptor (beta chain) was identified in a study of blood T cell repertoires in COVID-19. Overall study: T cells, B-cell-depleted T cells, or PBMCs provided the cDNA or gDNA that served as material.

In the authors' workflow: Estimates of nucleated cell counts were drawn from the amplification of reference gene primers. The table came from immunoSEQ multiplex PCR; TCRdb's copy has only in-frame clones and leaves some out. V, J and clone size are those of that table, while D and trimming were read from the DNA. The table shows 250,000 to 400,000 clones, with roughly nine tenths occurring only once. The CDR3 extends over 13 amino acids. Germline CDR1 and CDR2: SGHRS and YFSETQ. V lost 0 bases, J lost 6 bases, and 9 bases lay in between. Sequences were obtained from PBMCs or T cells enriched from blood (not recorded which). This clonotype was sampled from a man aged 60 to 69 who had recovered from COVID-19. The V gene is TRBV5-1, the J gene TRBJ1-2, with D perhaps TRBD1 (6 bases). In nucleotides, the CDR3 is TGCGCCAGCAGCTTGGGTACAGGGAATGGCTACACCTTC. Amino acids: CASSLGTGNGYTF. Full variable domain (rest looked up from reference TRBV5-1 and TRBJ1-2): KAGVTQTPRYLIKTRGQQVTLSCSPISGHRSVSWYQQTPGQGLQFLFEYFSETQRNKGNFPGRFSGRQFSNSRSEMNVSTLELGDSALYLCASSLGTGNGYTFGSGTRLTVV.